This T cell receptor (beta chain) came from a study of OX40 agonist ivuxolimab in advanced cancers. The investigators sampled blood at baseline, at cycle 4 day 1, and at cycle 7 day 1. General study points: In CD8+ T cells, expanded clones were on average more numerous than in CD4+.

Only in-frame clones appear in the TCRdb table, and some are missing; sequencing was by immunoSEQ multiplex PCR. In the table there are tens of thousands of clones, around 87% of which are singletons. Worth noting for this clone: Its specificity is not known.

V shed 7 bases, J shed 2 bases, and the junction held 7 bases outside the gene matches. The germline V gene has CDR1 LGHNA and CDR2 YNFKEQ. This CDR3 is built from 14 residues. The V call is TRBV4-2, the J call TRBJ2-7; TRBD1 agrees at 8 bases. Sequenced here: CD4+ or CD8+ T cells sorted from blood, sampled in a trial of the OX40 agonist ivuxolimab. This sequence was found in an adult with an advanced solid tumor such as melanoma, head and neck, liver or kidney cancer. The CDR3 coding sequence is TGTGCCAGCAAGGTTGGGACAGGTCCCTACGAGCAGTACTTC. Translating it yields CASKVGTGPYEQYF.